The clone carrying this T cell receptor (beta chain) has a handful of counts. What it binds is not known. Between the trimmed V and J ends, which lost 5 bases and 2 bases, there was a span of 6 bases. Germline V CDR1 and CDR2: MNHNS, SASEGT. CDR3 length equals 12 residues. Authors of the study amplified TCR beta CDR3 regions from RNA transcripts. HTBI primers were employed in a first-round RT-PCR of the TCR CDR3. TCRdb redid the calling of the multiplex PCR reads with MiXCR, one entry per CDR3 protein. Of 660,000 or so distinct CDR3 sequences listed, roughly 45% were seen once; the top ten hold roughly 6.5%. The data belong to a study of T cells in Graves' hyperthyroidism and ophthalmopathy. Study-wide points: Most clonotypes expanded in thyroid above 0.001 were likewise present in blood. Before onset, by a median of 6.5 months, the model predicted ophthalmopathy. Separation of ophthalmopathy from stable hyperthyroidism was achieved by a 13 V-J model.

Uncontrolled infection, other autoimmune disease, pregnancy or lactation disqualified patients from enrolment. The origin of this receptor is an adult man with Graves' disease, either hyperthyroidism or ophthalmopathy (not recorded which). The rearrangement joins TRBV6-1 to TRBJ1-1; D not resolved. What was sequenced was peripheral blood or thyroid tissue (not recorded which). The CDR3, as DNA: TGTGCCAGCAGTAAACACAACACTGAAGCTTTCTTT. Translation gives CASSKHNTEAFF.